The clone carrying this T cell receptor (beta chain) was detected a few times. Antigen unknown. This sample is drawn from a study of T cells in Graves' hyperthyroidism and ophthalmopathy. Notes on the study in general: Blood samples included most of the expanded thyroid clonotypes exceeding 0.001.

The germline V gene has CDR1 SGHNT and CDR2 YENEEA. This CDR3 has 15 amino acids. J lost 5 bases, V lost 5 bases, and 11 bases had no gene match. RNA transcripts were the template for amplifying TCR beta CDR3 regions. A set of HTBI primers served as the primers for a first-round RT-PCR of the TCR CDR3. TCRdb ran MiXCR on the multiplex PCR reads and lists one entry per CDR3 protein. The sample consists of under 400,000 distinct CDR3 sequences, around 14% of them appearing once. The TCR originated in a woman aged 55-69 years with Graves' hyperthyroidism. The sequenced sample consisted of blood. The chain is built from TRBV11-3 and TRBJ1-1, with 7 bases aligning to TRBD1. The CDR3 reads CASSARQGIKTEAFF. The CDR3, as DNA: TGTGCCAGCAGCGCCCGACAGGGAATTAAGACTGAAGCTTTCTTT. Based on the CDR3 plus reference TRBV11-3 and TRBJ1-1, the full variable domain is EAGVVQSPRYKIIEKKQPVAFWCNPISGHNTLYWYLQNLGQGPELLIRYENEEAVDDSQLPKDRFSAERLKGVDSTLKIQPAELGDSAVYLCASSARQGIKTEAFFGQGTRLTVV.